Reported below is one TCR beta chain. What it binds is not known. During colonoscopy, one to two rectal pinch biopsies were collected. This specimen comes from a study of pediatric ulcerative colitis. Sequencing was at survey level. Libraries were prepared by immunoSEQ multiplex PCR; TCRdb keeps only in-frame clonotypes and omits some of them. The table records tens of thousands of clones, over 70% of them present only once. The study's findings and limits: In rectum, acute severe colitis had expanded clones and less diversity. Compared with controls, ulcerative colitis showed greater blood-rectum clone sharing. All ulcerative colitis patients, but no controls, carried a couple of rectal clonotypes.

The germline V gene has CDR1 SGHTA and CDR2 FQGTGA. V was pared by 0 bases and J by 4 bases, with 6 bases between. This CDR3 region has 13 residues. The rearrangement links TRBV7-3 to TRBJ1-1; TRBD1 might be the D (5 bases). This clonotype originated in a girl between 10 and 17 years old with moderate ulcerative colitis. The sequencing input was gut tissue. CDR3 in DNA: TGTGCCAGCAGCTTAACAGGGACCACTGAAGCTTTCTTT. Residues: CASSLTGTTEAFF.